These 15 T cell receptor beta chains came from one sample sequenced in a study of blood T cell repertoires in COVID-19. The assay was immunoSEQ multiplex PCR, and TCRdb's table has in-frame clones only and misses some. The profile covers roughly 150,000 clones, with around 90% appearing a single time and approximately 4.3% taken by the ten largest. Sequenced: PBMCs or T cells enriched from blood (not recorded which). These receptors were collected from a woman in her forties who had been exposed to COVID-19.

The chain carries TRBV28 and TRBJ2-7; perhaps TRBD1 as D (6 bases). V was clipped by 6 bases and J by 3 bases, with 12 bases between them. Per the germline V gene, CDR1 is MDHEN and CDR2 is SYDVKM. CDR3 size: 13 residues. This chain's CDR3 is CASRPWTDYEQYF. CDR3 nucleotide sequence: TGTGCCAGCAGACCTTGGACAGACTACGAGCAGTACTTC.

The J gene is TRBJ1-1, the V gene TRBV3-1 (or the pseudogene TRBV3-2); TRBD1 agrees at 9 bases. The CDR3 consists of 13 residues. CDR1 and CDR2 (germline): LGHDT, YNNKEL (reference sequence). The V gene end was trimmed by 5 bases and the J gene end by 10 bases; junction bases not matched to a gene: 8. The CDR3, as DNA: TGTGCCAGCAGCGAGACAGGGGGTCGGGGAGCTTTCTTT. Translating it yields CASSETGGRGAFF.

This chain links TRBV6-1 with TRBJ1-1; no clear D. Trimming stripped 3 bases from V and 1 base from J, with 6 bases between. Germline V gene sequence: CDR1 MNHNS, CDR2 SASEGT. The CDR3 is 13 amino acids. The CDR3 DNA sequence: TGTGCCAGCAGTGATGTGCGGAACACTGAAGCTTTCTTT. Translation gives CASSDVRNTEAFF.

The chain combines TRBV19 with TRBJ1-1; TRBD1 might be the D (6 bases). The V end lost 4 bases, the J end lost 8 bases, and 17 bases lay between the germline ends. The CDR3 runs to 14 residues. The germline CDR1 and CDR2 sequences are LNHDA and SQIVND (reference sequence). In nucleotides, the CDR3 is TGTGCCAGTAGTAGAGAGGACAGAAGGCAAGAAGCTTTCTTT. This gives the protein CASSREDRRQEAFF.

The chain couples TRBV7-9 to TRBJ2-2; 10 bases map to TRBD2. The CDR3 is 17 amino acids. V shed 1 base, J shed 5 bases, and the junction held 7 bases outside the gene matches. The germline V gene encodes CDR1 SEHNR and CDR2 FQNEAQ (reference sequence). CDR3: CASSLGTSGTATGELFF. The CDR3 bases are TGTGCCAGCAGCTTAGGTACTAGCGGGACGGCAACCGGGGAGCTGTTTTTT.

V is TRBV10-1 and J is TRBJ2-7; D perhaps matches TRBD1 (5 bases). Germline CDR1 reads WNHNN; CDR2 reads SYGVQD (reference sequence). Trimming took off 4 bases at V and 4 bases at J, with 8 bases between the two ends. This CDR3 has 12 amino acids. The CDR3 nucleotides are TGCGCCAGCAGTGGTTCAGGGTACGAGCAGTACTTC. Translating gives CASSGSGYEQYF.

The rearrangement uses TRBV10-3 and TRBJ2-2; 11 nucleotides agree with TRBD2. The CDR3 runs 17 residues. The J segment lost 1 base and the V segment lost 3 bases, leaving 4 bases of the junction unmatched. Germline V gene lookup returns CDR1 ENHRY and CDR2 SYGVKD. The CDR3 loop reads CAISDSGRAENTGELFF. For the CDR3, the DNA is TGTGCCATCAGTGATAGCGGGAGGGCCGAGAACACCGGGGAGCTGTTTTTT.

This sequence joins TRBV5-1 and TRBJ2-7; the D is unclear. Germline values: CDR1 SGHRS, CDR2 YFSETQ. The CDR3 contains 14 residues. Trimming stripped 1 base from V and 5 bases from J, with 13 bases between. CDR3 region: CASSLTPGSDEQYF. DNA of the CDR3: TGCGCCAGCAGCTTGACACCGGGTTCCGACGAGCAGTACTTC.

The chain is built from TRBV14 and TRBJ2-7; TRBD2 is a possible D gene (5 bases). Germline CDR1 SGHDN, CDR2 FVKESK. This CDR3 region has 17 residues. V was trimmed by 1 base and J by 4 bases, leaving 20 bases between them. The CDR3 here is CASSQGGLGLIPYEQYF. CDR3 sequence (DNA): TGTGCCAGCAGCCAAGGAGGGCTGGGCCTAATCCCGTACGAGCAGTACTTC.

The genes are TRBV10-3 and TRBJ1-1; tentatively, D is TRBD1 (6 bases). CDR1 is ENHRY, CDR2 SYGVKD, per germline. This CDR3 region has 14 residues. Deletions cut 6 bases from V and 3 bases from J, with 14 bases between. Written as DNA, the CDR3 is TGTGCCATCAGGACGGGGGGGGCTGACACTGAAGCTTTCTTT. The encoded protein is CAIRTGGADTEAFF.

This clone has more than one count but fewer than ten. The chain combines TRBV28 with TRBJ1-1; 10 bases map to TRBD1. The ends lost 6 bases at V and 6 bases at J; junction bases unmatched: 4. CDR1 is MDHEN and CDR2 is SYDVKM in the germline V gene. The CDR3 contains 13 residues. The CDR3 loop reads CASSDRGRAEAFF. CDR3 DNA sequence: TGTGCCAGCAGCGACAGGGGGCGGGCTGAAGCTTTCTTT.

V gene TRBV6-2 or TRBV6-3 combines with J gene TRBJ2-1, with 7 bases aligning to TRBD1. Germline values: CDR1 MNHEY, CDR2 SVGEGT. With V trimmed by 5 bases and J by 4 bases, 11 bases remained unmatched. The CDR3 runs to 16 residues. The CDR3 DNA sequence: TGTGCCAGCAGTCCCCTAGGGGGCAGTTGGTACAATGAGCAGTTCTTC. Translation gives CASSPLGGSWYNEQFF.

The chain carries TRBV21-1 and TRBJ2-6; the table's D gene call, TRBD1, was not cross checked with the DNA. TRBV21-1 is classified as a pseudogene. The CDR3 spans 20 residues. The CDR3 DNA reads TGTGCCAGCAGCAAAGATCCGCCGGGACAGGCTCTATCTGGGGCCAACGTCCTGACTTTC. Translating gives CASSKDPPGQALSGANVLTF.

Here the CDR3 DNA reads TGTGCCAGCAGCTTACGGGGGACAGCTCAAGGGTCCTATAATTCACCCCTCCACTTT. Protein sequence: CASSLRGTAQGSYNSPLHF. The J gene is TRBJ1-6, the V gene TRBV11-2; 7 nucleotides align to TRBD1. Germline CDR1 is SGHAT and CDR2 is FQNNGV. V lost 2 bases, J lost 1 base, and 11 bases stayed unmatched. CDR3 size: 19 residues.

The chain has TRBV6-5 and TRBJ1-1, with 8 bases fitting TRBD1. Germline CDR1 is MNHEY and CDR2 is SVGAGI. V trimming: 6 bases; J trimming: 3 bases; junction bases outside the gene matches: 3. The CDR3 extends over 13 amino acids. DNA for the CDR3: TGTGCCAGCAGCCAGGACAGGGACACTGAAGCTTTCTTT. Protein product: CASSQDRDTEAFF.